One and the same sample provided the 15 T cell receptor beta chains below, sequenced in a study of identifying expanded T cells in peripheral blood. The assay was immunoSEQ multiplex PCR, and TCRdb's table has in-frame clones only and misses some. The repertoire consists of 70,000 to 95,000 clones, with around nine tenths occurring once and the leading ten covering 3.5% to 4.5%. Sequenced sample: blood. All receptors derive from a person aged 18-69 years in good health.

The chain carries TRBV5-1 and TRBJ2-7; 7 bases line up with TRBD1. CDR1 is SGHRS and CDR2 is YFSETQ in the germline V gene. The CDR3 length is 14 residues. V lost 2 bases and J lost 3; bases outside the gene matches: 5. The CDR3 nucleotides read TGCGCCAGCAGCTTCCGGACAGGAGTCTACGAGCAGTACTTC. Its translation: CASSFRTGVYEQYF.

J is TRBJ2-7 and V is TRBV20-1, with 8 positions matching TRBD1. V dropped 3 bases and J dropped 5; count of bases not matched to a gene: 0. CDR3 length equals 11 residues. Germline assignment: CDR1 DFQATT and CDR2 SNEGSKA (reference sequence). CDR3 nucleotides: TGCAGTGCTAGCAGGGGGCACGAGCAGTACTTC. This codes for CSASRGHEQYF.

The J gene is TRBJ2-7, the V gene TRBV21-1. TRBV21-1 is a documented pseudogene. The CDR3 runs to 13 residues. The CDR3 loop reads CASSKVGRYEQYF. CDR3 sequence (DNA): TGTGCCAGCAGCAAAGTAGGGCGGTACGAGCAGTACTTC.

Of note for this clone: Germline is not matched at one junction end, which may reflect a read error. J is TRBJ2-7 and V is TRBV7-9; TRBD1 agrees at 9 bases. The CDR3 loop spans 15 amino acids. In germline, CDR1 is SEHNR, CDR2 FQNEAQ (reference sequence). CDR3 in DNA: TGTGCCAGCAGCCAAGACCGGGACAGGGTCACCGAGCGGTACTTC. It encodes CASSQDRDRVTERYF.

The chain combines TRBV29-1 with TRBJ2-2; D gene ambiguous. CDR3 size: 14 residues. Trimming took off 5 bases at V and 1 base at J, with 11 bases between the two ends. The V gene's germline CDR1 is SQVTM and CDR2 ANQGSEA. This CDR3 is CSVFRTVNTGELFF. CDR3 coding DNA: TGCAGCGTTTTTCGCACAGTGAACACCGGGGAGCTGTTTTTT.

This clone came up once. In DNA, the CDR3 is TGTGCCAGTAGGGACTCCGCCCGCACCGGGGAGCTGTTTTTT. Protein: CASRDSARTGELFF. The chain recombines TRBV19 with TRBJ2-2; tentative D call: TRBD2 (5 bases). The V and J ends lost 6 bases and 4 bases respectively, with 12 bases between them. Germline CDR1 is LNHDA and CDR2 is SQIVND (reference sequence). The CDR3 runs 14 residues.

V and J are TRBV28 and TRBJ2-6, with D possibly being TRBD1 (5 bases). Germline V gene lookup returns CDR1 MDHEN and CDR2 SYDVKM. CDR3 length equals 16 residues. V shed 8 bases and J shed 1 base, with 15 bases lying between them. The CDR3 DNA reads TGTGCCAGCCGGTCAGGGAAGCTGTCTGGGGCCAACGTCCTGACTTTC. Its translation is CASRSGKLSGANVLTF.

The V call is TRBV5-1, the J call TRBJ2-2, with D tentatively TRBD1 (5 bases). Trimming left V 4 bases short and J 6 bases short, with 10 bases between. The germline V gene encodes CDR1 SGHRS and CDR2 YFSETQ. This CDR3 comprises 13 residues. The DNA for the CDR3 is TGCGCCAGCAGCCCCCAGGGTTCCGGGGAGCTGTTTTTT. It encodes CASSPQGSGELFF.

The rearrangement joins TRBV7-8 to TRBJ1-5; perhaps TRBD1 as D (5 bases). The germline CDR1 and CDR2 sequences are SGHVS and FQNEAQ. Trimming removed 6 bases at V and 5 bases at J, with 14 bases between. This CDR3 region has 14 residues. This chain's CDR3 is CASSLAGRYQPQHF. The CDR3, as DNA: TGTGCCAGCAGTCTGGCAGGGAGGTATCAGCCCCAGCATTTT.

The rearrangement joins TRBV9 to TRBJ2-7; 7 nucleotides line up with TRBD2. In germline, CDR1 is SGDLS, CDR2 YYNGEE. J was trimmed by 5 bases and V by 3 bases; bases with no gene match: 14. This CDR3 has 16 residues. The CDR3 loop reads CASSAEGRVGRDEQYF. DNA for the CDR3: TGTGCCAGCAGCGCCGAAGGAAGGGTAGGGAGGGACGAGCAGTACTTC. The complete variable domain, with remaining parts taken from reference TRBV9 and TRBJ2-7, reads DSGVTQTPKHLITATGQRVTLRCSPRSGDLSVYWYQQSLDQGLQFLIQYYNGEERAKGNILERFSAQQFPDLHSELNLSSLELGDSALYFCASSAEGRVGRDEQYFGPGTRLTVT.

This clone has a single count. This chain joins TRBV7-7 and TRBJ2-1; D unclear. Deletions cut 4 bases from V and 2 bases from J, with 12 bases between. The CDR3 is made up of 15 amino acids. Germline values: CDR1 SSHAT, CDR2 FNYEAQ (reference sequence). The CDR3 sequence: CASSSDRAPYNEQFF. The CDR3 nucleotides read TGTGCCAGCAGCTCGGACCGGGCTCCCTACAATGAGCAGTTCTTC.

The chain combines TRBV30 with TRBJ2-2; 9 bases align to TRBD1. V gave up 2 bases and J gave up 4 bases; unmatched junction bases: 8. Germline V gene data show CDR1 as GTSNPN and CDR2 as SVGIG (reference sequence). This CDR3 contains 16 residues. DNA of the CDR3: TGTGCCTGGAGTAACCCCACAGGGGGCGGCACCGGGGAGCTGTTTTTT. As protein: CAWSNPTGGGTGELFF.

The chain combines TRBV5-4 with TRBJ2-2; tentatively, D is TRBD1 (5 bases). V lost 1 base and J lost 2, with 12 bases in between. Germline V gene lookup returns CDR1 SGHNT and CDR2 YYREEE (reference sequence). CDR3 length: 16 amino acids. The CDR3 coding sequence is TGTGCCAGCAGCTTGTTTCAGGGCGCTAACACCGGGGAGCTGTTTTTT. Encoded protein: CASSLFQGANTGELFF.

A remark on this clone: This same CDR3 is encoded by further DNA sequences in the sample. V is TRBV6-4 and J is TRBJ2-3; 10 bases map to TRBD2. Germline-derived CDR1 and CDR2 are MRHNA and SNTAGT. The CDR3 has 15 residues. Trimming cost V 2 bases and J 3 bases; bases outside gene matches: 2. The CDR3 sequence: CASSDSGGATDTQYF. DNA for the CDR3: TGTGCCAGCAGTGACAGCGGGGGGGCAACAGATACGCAGTATTTT.

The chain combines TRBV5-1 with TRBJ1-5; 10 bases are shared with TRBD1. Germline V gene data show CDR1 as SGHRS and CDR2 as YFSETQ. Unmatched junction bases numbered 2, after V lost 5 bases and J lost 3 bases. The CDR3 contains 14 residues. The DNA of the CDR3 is TGCGCCAGCAGGGGGACAGGGGACAATCAGCCCCAGCATTTT. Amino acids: CASRGTGDNQPQHF.